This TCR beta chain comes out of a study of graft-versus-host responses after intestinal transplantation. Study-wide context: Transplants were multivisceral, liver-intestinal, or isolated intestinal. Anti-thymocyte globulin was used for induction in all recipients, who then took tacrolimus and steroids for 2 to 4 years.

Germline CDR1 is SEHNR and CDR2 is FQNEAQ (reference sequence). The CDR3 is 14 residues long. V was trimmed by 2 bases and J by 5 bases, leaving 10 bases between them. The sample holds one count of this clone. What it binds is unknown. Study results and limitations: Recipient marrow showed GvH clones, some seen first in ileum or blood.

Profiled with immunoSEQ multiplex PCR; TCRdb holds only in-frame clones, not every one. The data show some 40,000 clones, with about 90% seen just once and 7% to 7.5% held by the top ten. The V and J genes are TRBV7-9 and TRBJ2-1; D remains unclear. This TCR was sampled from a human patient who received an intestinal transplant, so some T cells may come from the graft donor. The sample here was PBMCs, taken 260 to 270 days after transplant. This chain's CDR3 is CASSLPDPNNEQFF. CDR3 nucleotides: TGTGCCAGCAGCTTACCGGACCCAAACAATGAGCAGTTCTTC.